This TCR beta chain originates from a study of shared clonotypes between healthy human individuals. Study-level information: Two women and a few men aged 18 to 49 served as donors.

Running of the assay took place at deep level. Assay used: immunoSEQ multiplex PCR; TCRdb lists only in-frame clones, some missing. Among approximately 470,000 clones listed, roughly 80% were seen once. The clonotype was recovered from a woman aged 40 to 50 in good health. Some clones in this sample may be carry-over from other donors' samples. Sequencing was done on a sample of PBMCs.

CDR3: CASSRGTAYEQYF. CDR3 bases: TGCGCCAGCAGTCGCGGGACAGCCTACGAGCAGTACTTC. The chain recombines TRBV10-2 with TRBJ2-7, with a possible D match to TRBD1 (7 bases). This CDR3 spans 13 amino acids. CDR1 and CDR2 from the germline V gene are WSHSY and SAAADI. V lost 5 bases to trimming and J lost 2 bases, with 10 bases between them.